This is a list of T cell receptor beta chains from one sample in a study of T cell responses to AZD1222 COVID-19 vaccine. TCRdb keeps only in-frame clones here, not all; method: immunoSEQ multiplex PCR. The table lists tens of thousands of clones, 70% to 90% of them singletons. Sequences were derived from peripheral blood, sampled 28 days after the second AZD1222 dose. Receptor source: an adult who received the AZD1222 COVID-19 vaccine. CDR3s include the opening cysteine and the closing phenylalanine or tryptophan. D genes are given only for firm matches. A clone size is listed for some rows: how often the clone was seen (once, few, many), or a class if it is expanded.

J gene | clone size | D gene | V gene | CDR3 DNA | CDR3 protein
TRBJ1-1 | - | - | TRBV6-9 | TGTGCCAGCAGTTACTTCCAGGAGGGACAAGCTTTCTTT | CASSYFQEGQAFF
TRBJ1-2 | - | - | TRBV30 | TGTGCCTGGATAGGACAACCGACCAACTATGGCTACACCTTC | CAWIGQPTNYGYTF
TRBJ1-5 | - | - | TRBV7-9 | TGTGCCAGCAGCTTTGGAGGCGGGAGCAATCAGCCCCAGCATTTT | CASSFGGGSNQPQHF
TRBJ1-2 | - | TRBD1 | TRBV12-3/TRBV12-4 | TGTGCCAGCACTCCAGACAGGGGACGGGGCTACACCTTC | CASTPDRGRGYTF
TRBJ2-1 | - | - | TRBV27 | TGTGCCAGCAAACGAGGGGGGCAGGGAGGTAATGAGCAGTTCTTC | CASKRGGQGGNEQFF
TRBJ2-2 | - | - | TRBV3-1/TRBV3-2 | TGTGCCAGCAGCCAAGGGGTCGCCGGGGAGCTGTTTTTT | CASSQGVAGELFF
TRBJ1-2 | - | - | TRBV18 | TGTGCCAGCTCCTCCCAGGAGGAGTATGGCTACACCTTC | CASSSQEEYGYTF
TRBJ1-2 | once | - | TRBV2 | TGTGCCAGCAGTGATCCGGGGGCCGGGAACTATGGCTACACCTTC | CASSDPGAGNYGYTF
TRBJ1-1 | - | - | TRBV7-9 | TGTGCCAGCAGCTTAGAGGGAAACACTGAAGCTTTCTTT | CASSLEGNTEAFF
TRBJ1-3 | once | - | TRBV4-1 | TGCGCCAGCAGCCAAGTTCGACGACAGGCCCGTGGAAACACCATATATTTT | CASSQVRRQARGNTIYF
TRBJ2-7 | - | - | TRBV7-2 | TGTGCCAGCAGCCTTTCCCGGGGCCCTAACTTCGAGCAGTACTTC | CASSLSRGPNFEQYF
TRBJ1-2 | - | TRBD1 | TRBV5-1 | TGCGCCAGCAGCGCGGACAGGGGCGCATATGGCTACACCTTC | CASSADRGAYGYTF
TRBJ1-6 | few | - | TRBV19 | TGTGCCAGCGCGGTTAGACTTAATTCACCCCTCCACTTT | CASAVRLNSPLHF
TRBJ2-7 | - | - | TRBV27 | TGTGCCAGCAGTCCCCGCCGGGATTACGAGCAGTACTTC | CASSPRRDYEQYF
TRBJ2-1 | - | TRBD2 | TRBV5-4 | TGTGCCAGCAGCTTGGAGGCTAGCGGATACAATGAGCAGTTCTTC | CASSLEASGYNEQFF
TRBJ1-1 | - | - | TRBV28 | TGTGCCAGCACGGGGGCAAGCAAGGGCACTGAAGCTTTCTTT | CASTGASKGTEAFF
TRBJ1-2 | - | - | TRBV28 | TGTGCCAGCAGCCCCGGGACCTTCTATGGCTACACCTTC | CASSPGTFYGYTF
TRBJ1-2 | - | - | TRBV7-2 | TGTGCCAGCAGCCGCCCTCGCGGGGGCGGCTATGGCTACACCTTC | CASSRPRGGGYGYTF
TRBJ1-6 | - | TRBD1 | TRBV9 | TGTGCCAGCAGCGTTGAGGGGGCGCTGGATTCACCCCTCCACTTT | CASSVEGALDSPLHF
TRBJ1-2 | - | - | TRBV30 | TGTGCCTGGAACCGAGACACAAACTACCATGGCTACACCTTC | CAWNRDTNYHGYTF
TRBJ2-5 | few | TRBD1 | TRBV5-5 | TGTGCCAGCAGCGGGACAGGGTCGGAGACCCAGTACTTC | CASSGTGSETQYF
TRBJ1-1 | - | - | TRBV13 | TGTGCCAGCAGCTCTGGGGGCATATTCTACACTGAAGCTTTCTTT | CASSSGGIFYTEAFF
TRBJ1-2 | - | - | TRBV24-1 | TGTGCCACCAGTGATTTTCTTAGGGTCCCCTATGGCTACACCTTC | CATSDFLRVPYGYTF
TRBJ1-2 | - | TRBD1 | TRBV7-9 | TGTGCCAGCAGCCGACCCGGGACAGTGGATGGCTACACCTTC | CASSRPGTVDGYTF
TRBJ1-2 | - | - | TRBV28 | TGTGCCAGCAGTCCCCCCCCGGCCTATGGCTACACCTTC | CASSPPPAYGYTF
TRBJ2-7 | - | TRBD2 | TRBV27 | TGTGCCAGCAGGTACAGCGGGAGTGGGTACGAGCAGTACTTC | CASRYSGSGYEQYF
TRBJ1-3 | - | - | TRBV6-6 | TGTGCCAGCAGTTACATCACAGGGGGAAACACCATATATTTT | CASSYITGGNTIYF
TRBJ1-1 | - | - | TRBV27 | TGTGCCAGCAGTGCTAAAACCGGGACGGAAGCTTTCTTT | CASSAKTGTEAFF
TRBJ1-5 | - | - | TRBV29-1 | TGCAGCGGATACTTTCAAGGTCAGCCCCAGCATTTT | CSGYFQGQPQHF
TRBJ2-7 | - | - | TRBV12-3/TRBV12-4 | TGTGCCAGCAGTTATAGTTTTGGGGAGCAGTACTTC | CASSYSFGEQYF
TRBJ1-4 | - | TRBD1 | TRBV6-5 | TGTGCCAGCACCAAACAGGGGCGGGATGAAAAACTGTTTTTT | CASTKQGRDEKLFF
TRBJ2-7 | - | TRBD1 | TRBV19 | TGTGCCAGCAAGGGGCCACAGGGGGGAAACTACGAGCAGTACTTC | CASKGPQGGNYEQYF
TRBJ1-2 | once | - | TRBV18 | TGTGCCAGCTCACCACTGGACGATAACTATGGCTACACCTTC | CASSPLDDNYGYTF
TRBJ2-2 | few | - | TRBV29-1 | TGCAGCGTCCGGCAGGGGTTCGGCGGGGAGCTGTTTTTT | CSVRQGFGGELFF
TRBJ1-3 | - | - | TRBV3-1/TRBV3-2 | TGTGCCAGCAGCCAGGGGGTCAGATACTTCTCTGGAAACACCATATATTTT | CASSQGVRYFSGNTIYF
TRBJ2-5 | - | - | TRBV6-2/TRBV6-3 | TGTGCCAGCAGCCACCCCCGACAGGGAGGCGAGACCCAGTACTTC | CASSHPRQGGETQYF
TRBJ2-3 | - | TRBD2 | TRBV4-3 | TGCGCCAGCAGCTACACTAGCGCCCTCACAGATACGCAGTATTTT | CASSYTSALTDTQYF
TRBJ2-7 | - | TRBD1 | TRBV5-1 | TGCGCCAGCAGCTTGCGTTATTTAGGGGAGATGACAGGGCCGAAGGGGTACGAGCAGTACTTC | CASSLRYLGEMTGPKGYEQYF
TRBJ1-6 | - | - | TRBV19 | TGTGCCAGTAGCCCGACAGGAAAACTCAAAAATTCACCCCTCCACTTT | CASSPTGKLKNSPLHF
TRBJ2-2 | - | TRBD2 | TRBV6-6 | TGTGCCAGTCAAGCGAGACTAGCTGGCACCGGGGAGCTGTTTTTT | CASQARLAGTGELFF
TRBJ2-3 | - | - | TRBV11-1 | TGTGCCAGCAGCTTAGAGTACTGGGTGGCAGATACGCAGTATTTT | CASSLEYWVADTQYF
TRBJ2-2 | - | - | TRBV5-1 | TGCGCCAGCAGCTTGGACGGATCGAACACCGGGGAGCTGTTTTTT | CASSLDGSNTGELFF
TRBJ2-2 | - | - | TRBV6-1 | TGTGCCAGCAGTGAAAGGTGGGCGGGAGGGGAGCTGTTTTTT | CASSERWAGGELFF
TRBJ1-5 | - | - | TRBV7-2 | TGTGCCAGCAGCTTGGAACAGGCTCAGCCCCAGCATTTT | CASSLEQAQPQHF
TRBJ1-4 | - | - | TRBV7-8 | TGTGCCAGCAGCTTAGGGGGCGGAAGTAATGAAAAACTGTTTTTT | CASSLGGGSNEKLFF
TRBJ1-2 | - | - | TRBV7-8 | TGTGCCAGCAGCGTAACACAGGGAAACTATGGCTACACCTTC | CASSVTQGNYGYTF
TRBJ1-5 | - | TRBD1 | TRBV18 | TGTGCCAGCTCACGGTCGACAGGGGTTGGCAATCAGCCCCAGCATTTT | CASSRSTGVGNQPQHF
TRBJ1-5 | - | - | TRBV5-8 | TGTGCCAGCAGCATCCGGGTTGGCAATCAGCCCCAGCATTTT | CASSIRVGNQPQHF
TRBJ2-5 | - | - | TRBV6-5 | TGTGCCAGCGGGCGGGTCCAAGAGACCCAGTACTTC | CASGRVQETQYF
TRBJ2-1 | - | - | TRBV7-2 | TGTGCCAGCAGCTTGGAGCCGGGACCGCAGTTCTTC | CASSLEPGPQFF
TRBJ1-2 | - | TRBD1 | TRBV6-5 | TGTGCCAGCAGTCAACGCCGGGACAGCTATGGCTACACCTTC | CASSQRRDSYGYTF
TRBJ2-3 | - | TRBD2 | TRBV7-2 | TGTGCCAGCAGCATGGGACTAGAGTCCGATACGCAGTATTTT | CASSMGLESDTQYF
TRBJ1-4 | - | - | TRBV11-3 | TGTGCCAGCAGCTTAGTGCAGGGCGTTGGGGAAAAACTGTTTTTT | CASSLVQGVGEKLFF
TRBJ1-2 | - | - | TRBV7-8 | TGTGCCAGCAGCTTGAGGCGGACGGACTTCTATGGCTACACCTTC | CASSLRRTDFYGYTF
TRBJ1-4 | - | - | TRBV27 | TGTGCCAGCCGAGGGTCGACCCCGAAACTGTTTTTT | CASRGSTPKLFF